The following is a T cell receptor (beta chain) sequence with its context. The target antigen is unknown. These data come from a study of shared clonotypes between healthy human individuals. Study-wide results and caveats: The low donor count limited represented genetic and exposure-history diversity.

The material for each subset, its genomic DNA, was split evenly across several immunoSEQ plates. Authors' methods: Owing to the provision of junction-only sequences devoid of quality scores by immunoSEQ, filtering differed. Clones were sequenced by immunoSEQ multiplex PCR, and TCRdb holds only the in-frame ones, with some missing. V and J calls and clone size are copied from that table; D and trimming were computed from the DNA. The sample shows about 490,000 clones, 70% to 80% of them seen only once. The CDR3 covers 14 residues. The V end was cut by 0 bases, the J end by 3 bases, with 5 bases between. CDR1 is MNHEY and CDR2 is SMNVEV in the germline V gene (reference sequence).

This rearrangement joins TRBV27 to TRBJ2-2; D ambiguous. The receptor comes from a woman between 35 and 50 years old in good health. Some clones in this sample may be carry-over from other donors' samples. The sample was PBMCs. CDR3 residues: CASSLSTYTGELFF. The CDR3 DNA follows: TGTGCCAGCAGTTTATCAACATACACCGGGGAGCTGTTTTTT.